This T cell receptor beta chain was documented in a study of PD-1 blockade in classical Hodgkin lymphoma. Notes on the study in general: Prior to therapy, complete responders displayed diversity much like that of newly diagnosed patients. Before treatment, TCR diversity in newly diagnosed patients was reportedly lower than in healthy donors. Differences between repertoires have undefined causes, possibly disease activity or prior therapy.

With regard to this clone: Its antigen is unidentified.

Every patient experienced relapse after autologous stem cell transplantation, and brentuximab vedotin exposure varied. Germline loops: CDR1 SGHAT, CDR2 FQNNGV. The CDR3 totals 15 residues. With V trimmed by 1 base and J by 1 base, 1 base remained unmatched. Produced via immunoSEQ multiplex PCR; TCRdb's table is partial and in-frame only. Of fewer than 100,000 clones listed, around 90% were seen once; the top ten hold 22%. Specimen: peripheral blood mononuclear cells (PBMCs), collected at baseline. The chain couples TRBV11-2 to TRBJ2-3, with 8 bases aligning to TRBD2. The TCR originated in a human donor with classical Hodgkin lymphoma. The CDR3 bases are TGTGCCAGCAGCTTAGGGCGGGGGGGCACAGATACGCAGTATTTT. It is translated as CASSLGRGGTDTQYF. Variable domain in full (rest from reference TRBV11-2 and TRBJ2-3): EAGVAQSPRYKIIEKRQSVAFWCNPISGHATLYWYQQILGQGPKLLIQFQNNGVVDDSQLPKDRFSAERLKGVDSTLKIQPAKLEDSAVYLCASSLGRGGTDTQYFGPGTRLTVL.